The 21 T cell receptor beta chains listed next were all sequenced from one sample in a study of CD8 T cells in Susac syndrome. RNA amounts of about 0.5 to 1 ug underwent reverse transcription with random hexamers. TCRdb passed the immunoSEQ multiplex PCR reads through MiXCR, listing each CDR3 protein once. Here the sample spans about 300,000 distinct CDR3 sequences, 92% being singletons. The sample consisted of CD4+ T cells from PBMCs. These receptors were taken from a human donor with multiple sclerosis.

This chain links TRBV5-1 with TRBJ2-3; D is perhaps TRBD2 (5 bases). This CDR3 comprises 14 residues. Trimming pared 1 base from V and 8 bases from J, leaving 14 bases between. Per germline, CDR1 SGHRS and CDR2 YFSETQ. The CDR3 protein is CASSLTVGEGTQYF. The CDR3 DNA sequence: TGCGCCAGCAGCTTGACAGTGGGAGAAGGTACGCAGTATTTT.

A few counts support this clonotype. The CDR3 coding sequence is TGTGCCAGCAGCCAGGACAGATACGAGCAGTACTTC. Its protein product is CASSQDRYEQYF. This chain uses TRBV11-2 with TRBJ2-7, with a possible D match to TRBD1 (6 bases). In germline, CDR1 is SGHAT, CDR2 FQNNGV. Between the trimmed V and J ends, which lost 5 bases and 4 bases, there was a span of 9 bases. This CDR3 comprises 12 residues.

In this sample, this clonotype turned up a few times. The CDR3 reads CASSLGLYQPQHF. As DNA, the CDR3 is TGTGCCAGCAGCTTGGGTCTTTATCAGCCCCAGCATTTT. J is TRBJ1-5 and V is TRBV11-2; the D is unclear. Germline V gene lookup returns CDR1 SGHAT and CDR2 FQNNGV. The CDR3 totals 13 residues. With 3 bases removed from V and 5 bases from J, the gap between germline ends came to 8 bases.

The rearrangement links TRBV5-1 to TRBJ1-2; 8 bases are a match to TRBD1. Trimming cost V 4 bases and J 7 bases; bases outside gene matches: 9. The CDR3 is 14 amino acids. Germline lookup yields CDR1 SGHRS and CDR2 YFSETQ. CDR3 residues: CASSIPTGDVGYTF. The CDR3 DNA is TGCGCCAGCAGCATACCGACAGGGGACGTTGGCTACACCTTC.

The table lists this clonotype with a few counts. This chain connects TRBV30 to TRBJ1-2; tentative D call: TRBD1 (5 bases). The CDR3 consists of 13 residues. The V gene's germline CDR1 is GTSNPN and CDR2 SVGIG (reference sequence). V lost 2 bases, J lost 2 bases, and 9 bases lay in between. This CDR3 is CAWSRGSNYGYTF. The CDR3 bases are TGTGCCTGGAGTAGGGGATCCAACTATGGCTACACCTTC.

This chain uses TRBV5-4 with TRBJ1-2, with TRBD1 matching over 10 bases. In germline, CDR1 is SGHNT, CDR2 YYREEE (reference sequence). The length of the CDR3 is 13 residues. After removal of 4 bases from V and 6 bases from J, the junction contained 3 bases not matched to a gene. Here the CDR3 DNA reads TGTGCCAGCAGCGTCGGACAGGGGGATGGCTACACCTTC. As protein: CASSVGQGDGYTF.

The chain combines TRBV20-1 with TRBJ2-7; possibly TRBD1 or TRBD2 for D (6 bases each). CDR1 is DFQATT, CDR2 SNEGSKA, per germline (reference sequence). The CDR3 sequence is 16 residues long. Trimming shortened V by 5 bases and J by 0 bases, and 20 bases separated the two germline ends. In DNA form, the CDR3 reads TGCAGTGCTCCGCGAGGGGGGCTAGCGCACTCCTACGAGCAGTACTTC. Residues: CSAPRGGLAHSYEQYF.

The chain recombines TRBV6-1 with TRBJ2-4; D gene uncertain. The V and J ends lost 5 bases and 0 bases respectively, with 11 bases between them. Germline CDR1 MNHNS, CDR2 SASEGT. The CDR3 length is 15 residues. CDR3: CASSYTPVAKNIQYF. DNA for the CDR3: TGTGCCAGCAGTTATACCCCGGTAGCCAAAAACATTCAGTACTTC.

Here the CDR3 reads CSARGGRGFGTEAFF. The DNA of the CDR3 is TGCAGTGCTAGAGGGGGCCGAGGTTTCGGCACTGAAGCTTTCTTT. The genes are TRBV20-1 and TRBJ1-1; weak D call: TRBD1 (5 bases). CDR3 length: 15 residues. CDR1 and CDR2 from the germline V gene are DFQATT and SNEGSKA (reference sequence). V dropped 1 base and J dropped 4 bases, with 16 bases sitting between them.

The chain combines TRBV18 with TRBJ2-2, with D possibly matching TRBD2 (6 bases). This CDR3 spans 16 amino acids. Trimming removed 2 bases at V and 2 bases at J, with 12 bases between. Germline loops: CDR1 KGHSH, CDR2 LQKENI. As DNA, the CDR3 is TGTGCCAGCTCACCATGGGACTCCGCTAACACCGGGGAGCTGTTTTTT. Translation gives CASSPWDSANTGELFF.

The CDR3 reads CASSKSGGWRPSNYGYTF. In nucleotides, the CDR3 is TGTGCCAGCAGCAAATCGGGGGGGTGGCGCCCATCTAACTATGGCTACACCTTC. The chain recombines TRBV21-1 with TRBJ1-2; TRBD1 reflects the table's D call only, with no check against the DNA. TRBV21-1 has pseudogene status. This CDR3 contains 18 residues.

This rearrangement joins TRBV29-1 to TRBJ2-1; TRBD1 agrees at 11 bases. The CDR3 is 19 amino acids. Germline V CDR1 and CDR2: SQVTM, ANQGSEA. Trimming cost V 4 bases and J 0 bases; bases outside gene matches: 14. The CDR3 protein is CSVAPRGTGGAGSYNEQFF. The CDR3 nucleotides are TGCAGCGTTGCCCCGAGGGGGACAGGGGGAGCCGGCTCCTACAATGAGCAGTTCTTC.

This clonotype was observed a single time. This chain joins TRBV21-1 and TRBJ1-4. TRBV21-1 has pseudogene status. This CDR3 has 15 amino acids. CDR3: CASSKATANNEKLFF. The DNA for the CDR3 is TGTGCCAGCAGCAAAGCAACAGCGAATAATGAAAAACTGTTTTTT.

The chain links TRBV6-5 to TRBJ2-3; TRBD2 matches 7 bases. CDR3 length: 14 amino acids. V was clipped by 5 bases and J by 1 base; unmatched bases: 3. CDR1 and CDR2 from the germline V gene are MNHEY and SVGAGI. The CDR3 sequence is CASSQSGGTDTQYF. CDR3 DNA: TGTGCCAGCAGTCAGAGCGGGGGCACAGATACGCAGTATTTT.

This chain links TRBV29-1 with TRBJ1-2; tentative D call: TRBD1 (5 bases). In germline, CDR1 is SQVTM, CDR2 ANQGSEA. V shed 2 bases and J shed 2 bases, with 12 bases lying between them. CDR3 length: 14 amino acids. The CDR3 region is CSVERGPANYGYTF. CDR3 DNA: TGCAGCGTTGAAAGGGGCCCCGCGAACTATGGCTACACCTTC.

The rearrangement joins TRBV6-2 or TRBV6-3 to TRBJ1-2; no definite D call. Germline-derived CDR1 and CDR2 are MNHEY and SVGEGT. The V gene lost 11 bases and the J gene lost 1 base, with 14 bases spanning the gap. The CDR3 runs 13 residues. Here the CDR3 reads CASERRINYGYTF. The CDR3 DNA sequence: TGTGCCTCAGAGCGTCGAATTAACTATGGCTACACCTTC.

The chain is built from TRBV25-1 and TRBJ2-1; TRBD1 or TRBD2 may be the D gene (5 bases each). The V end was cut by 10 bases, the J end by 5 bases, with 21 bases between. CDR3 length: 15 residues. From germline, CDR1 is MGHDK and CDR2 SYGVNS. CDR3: CATTNLGTVDNEQFF. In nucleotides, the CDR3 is TGTGCCACCACAAATCTAGGGACCGTAGACAATGAGCAGTTCTTC.

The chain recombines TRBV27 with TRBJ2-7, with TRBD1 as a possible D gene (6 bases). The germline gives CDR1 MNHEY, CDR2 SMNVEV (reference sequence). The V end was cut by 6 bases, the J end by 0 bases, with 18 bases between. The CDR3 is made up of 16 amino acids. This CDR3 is CASRPQRDTHSYEQYF. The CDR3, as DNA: TGTGCCAGCAGGCCTCAACGGGACACGCACTCCTACGAGCAGTACTTC.

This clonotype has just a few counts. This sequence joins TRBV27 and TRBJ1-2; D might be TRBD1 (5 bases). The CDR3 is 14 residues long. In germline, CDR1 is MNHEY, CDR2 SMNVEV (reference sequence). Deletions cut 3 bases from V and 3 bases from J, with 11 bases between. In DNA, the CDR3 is TGTGCCAGCAGTTTGGGGGGATGGGACTATGGCTACACCTTC. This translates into CASSLGGWDYGYTF.

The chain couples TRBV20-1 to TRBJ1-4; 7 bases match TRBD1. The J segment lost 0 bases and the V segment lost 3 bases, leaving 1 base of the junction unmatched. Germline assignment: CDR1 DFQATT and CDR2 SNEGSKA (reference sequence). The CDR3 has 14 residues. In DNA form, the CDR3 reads TGCAGTGCTAGCCAGGGGGCAACTAATGAAAAACTGTTTTTT. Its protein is CSASQGATNEKLFF.

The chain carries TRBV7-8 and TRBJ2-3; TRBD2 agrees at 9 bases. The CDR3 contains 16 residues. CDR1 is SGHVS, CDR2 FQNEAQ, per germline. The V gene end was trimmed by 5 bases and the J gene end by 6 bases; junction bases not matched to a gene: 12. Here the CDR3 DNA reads TGTGCCAGCAGCCCCGCAGCTAGCGGGGCCACGGATACGCAGTATTTT. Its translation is CASSPAASGATDTQYF.